This TCR beta chain stems from a study of siplizumab effects on memory and regulatory T cells. Germline loops: CDR1 SEHNR, CDR2 FQNEAQ (reference sequence). After removal of 5 bases from V and 3 bases from J, the junction contained 5 bases not matched to a gene. This CDR3 contains 15 residues. In its sample, this clone is medium-sized. TCRdb's copy holds only in-frame clones and misses some; the assay was immunoSEQ multiplex PCR. The repertoire consists of 50,000 to 55,000 clones, with 93% occurring once and the leading ten covering under 20%. The rearrangement uses TRBV7-9 and TRBJ2-1, with TRBD1 matching 9 bases. The receptor was derived from a human donor in good health. The sequenced sample consisted of CD8+ T cells sorted from blood. CDR3 amino acids: CASSPRDRDYNEQFF. CDR3 bases: TGTGCCAGCAGCCCTCGGGACAGGGACTACAATGAGCAGTTCTTC.